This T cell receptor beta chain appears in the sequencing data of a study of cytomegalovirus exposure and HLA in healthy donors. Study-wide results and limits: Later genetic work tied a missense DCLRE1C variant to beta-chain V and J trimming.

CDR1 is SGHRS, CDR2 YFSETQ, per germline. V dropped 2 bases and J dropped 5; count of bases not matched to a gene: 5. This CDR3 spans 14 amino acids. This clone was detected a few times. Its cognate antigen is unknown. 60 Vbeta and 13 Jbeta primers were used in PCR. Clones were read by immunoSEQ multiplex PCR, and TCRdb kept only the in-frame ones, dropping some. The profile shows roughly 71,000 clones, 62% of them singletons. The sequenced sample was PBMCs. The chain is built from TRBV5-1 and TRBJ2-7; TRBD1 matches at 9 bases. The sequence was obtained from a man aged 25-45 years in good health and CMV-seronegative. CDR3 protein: CASSFGTGINEQYF. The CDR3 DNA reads TGCGCCAGCAGCTTCGGGACAGGGATCAACGAGCAGTACTTC.